This T cell receptor (beta chain) was identified in a study of T cells in Graves' hyperthyroidism and ophthalmopathy. Regarding the study as a whole: Ophthalmopathy was told apart from stable hyperthyroidism by a 13 V-J model. Ophthalmopathy was predicted by the model a median of approximately six months ahead of onset.

The count of this clonotype is one. Its specificity is not known. At one end the junction does not follow the germline gene, possibly because of a read error. Germline loops: CDR1 MNHNS, CDR2 SASEGT. CDR3 size: 14 residues. RNA transcripts provided the source from which TCR beta CDR3 regions were amplified. The HTBI set primed first-round TCR CDR3 RT-PCR. From the multiplex PCR reads, TCRdb called clonotypes with MiXCR, one entry per CDR3 protein. The sample yields some 650,000 distinct CDR3 sequences, about a sixth seen once. A Clinical Activity Score of at least 3, a NOSPECS grade of at least 4 and a duration under 3 months were recorded in the ophthalmopathy patients. It was approximately 9.7 ml of fresh peripheral blood that supplied the PBMCs.

The sequence derives from a woman aged 40-49 years with Graves' ophthalmopathy. Sequencing was carried out using blood. The chain has TRBV6-1 and TRBJ1-6; 7 bases align to TRBD1. The CDR3 bases are TGTGCCAGCAGCGAAGGGGGCGCGAATTCACCCCTCCACTTT. Protein product: CASSEGGANSPLHF.